These 14 T cell receptor beta chains were all obtained from the same sample, sequenced in a study of response to subunit inactivated influenza vaccine. One entry per CDR3 protein, called by TCRdb with MiXCR from the RT-PCR reads. The repertoire includes 150,000 to 200,000 distinct CDR3 sequences, roughly a tenth of them detected once, and around 12% sits in the top ten. The material sequenced was non-naive T cells sorted from PBMCs, taken around seven weeks after vaccination. Source of these receptors: a man aged 50 to 59 who received an inactivated influenza vaccine.

Points on this clonotype: At one boundary the junction diverges from the germline segment, which might be a read error. The CDR3: CASSEISGYERYF. CDR3 bases: TGTGCCAGCAGTGAAATCAGCGGGTATGAGCGGTACTTC. J is TRBJ2-7 and V is TRBV2; weak D call: TRBD2 (6 bases). The CDR3 consists of 13 residues. Germline loops: CDR1 SNHLY, CDR2 FYNNEI.

The sample holds many counts of this clonotype. This rearrangement joins TRBV7-2 to TRBJ2-7; D remains unclear. Germline values: CDR1 SGHTA, CDR2 FQGNSA. V was trimmed by 3 bases and J by 1 base, leaving 13 bases between them. The CDR3 totals 15 residues. The CDR3 DNA follows: TGTGCCAGCAGCTTTAGTCCTATTCTTTCCTACGAGCAGTACTTC. Translating gives CASSFSPILSYEQYF.

The chain combines TRBV27 with TRBJ1-5; 7 nucleotides match TRBD1. V lost 4 bases and J lost 2; bases outside the gene matches: 11. The CDR3 length is 17 residues. The V gene's germline CDR1 is MNHEY and CDR2 SMNVEV (reference sequence). The CDR3 spells CASSSVGGGDGNQPQHF. The CDR3 nucleotides read TGTGCCAGCAGTTCCGTCGGAGGGGGCGATGGCAATCAGCCCCAGCATTTT.

This clonotype was detected a few times. The chain carries TRBV20-1 and TRBJ1-5, with D maybe TRBD1 (6 bases). This CDR3 has 14 amino acids. The V gene's germline CDR1 is DFQATT and CDR2 SNEGSKA (reference sequence). V shed 3 bases and J shed 9 bases, with 18 bases lying between them. This chain's CDR3 is CSASGGGGRVPQHF. CDR3 in DNA: TGCAGTGCTAGTGGAGGAGGGGGACGGGTGCCCCAGCATTTT.

Ten or more counts support this clonotype. The V call is TRBV3-1, the J call TRBJ1-6, with a possible D match to TRBD1 (6 bases). This CDR3 spans 14 amino acids. CDR1 and CDR2 from the germline V gene are LGHDT and YNNKEL (reference sequence). V lost 4 bases, J lost 7 bases, and 11 bases lay in between. This CDR3 reads CASSLGQSNSPLHF. For the CDR3, the DNA is TGTGCCAGCAGCCTTGGACAGTCAAATTCACCCCTCCACTTT. The full variable domain, its missing parts supplied by reference TRBV3-1 and TRBJ1-6, is DTAVSQTPKYLVTQMGNDKSIKCEQNLGHDTMYWYKQDSKKFLKIMFSYNNKELIINETVPNRFSPKSPDKAHLNLHINSLELGDSAVYFCASSLGQSNSPLHFGNGTRLTVT.

V usage is TRBV15 and J usage is TRBJ2-2; D ambiguous. V was cut by 0 bases and J by 1 base, with 6 bases left in between. Germline CDR1 and CDR2: LNHNV and YYDKDF (reference sequence). This CDR3 is built from 15 residues. The chain's CDR3 is CATSRDLQNTGELFF. DNA of the CDR3: TGTGCCACCAGCAGAGACCTACAGAACACCGGGGAGCTGTTTTTT.

In the case of this clonotype: The junction differs from germline at one of its ends, possibly a read error. The chain recombines TRBV18 with TRBJ1-5; D gene unclear. This CDR3 is built from 14 residues. CDR1 is KGHSH, CDR2 LQKENI, per germline. CDR3 sequence reads: CAGSPEPQNQPQHF. In nucleotides, the CDR3 is TGTGCCGGCTCACCGGAGCCACAAAATCAGCCCCAGCATTTT.

This clonotype has more than one count but fewer than ten. The V gene is TRBV28, the J gene TRBJ2-3, with 10 bases aligning to TRBD2. Germline values: CDR1 MDHEN, CDR2 SYDVKM. With V trimmed by 7 bases and J by 3 bases, 10 bases remained unmatched. The CDR3 is made up of 16 amino acids. CDR3 DNA sequence: TGTGCCAGCAAACGTCTAGCGGGAGTGGGGACAGATACGCAGTATTTT. It yields the protein CASKRLAGVGTDTQYF.

The sample holds many counts of this clonotype. DNA of the CDR3: TGTGCCAGCAGCCCCCCTCTAGGACAGGGGGGCACTGAAGCTTTCTTT. It yields the protein CASSPPLGQGGTEAFF. The J gene is TRBJ1-1, the V gene TRBV6-1; TRBD1 matches at 10 bases. The CDR3 covers 16 residues. Germline-derived CDR1 and CDR2 are MNHNS and SASEGT. The J segment lost 4 bases and the V segment lost 6 bases, leaving 11 bases of the junction unmatched.

This clonotype was detected a few times. The chain is built from TRBV6-2 or TRBV6-3 and TRBJ1-2; D unresolved. The CDR3 extends over 14 amino acids. The V end lost 0 bases, the J end lost 0 bases, and 5 bases lay between the germline ends. Germline V gene data show CDR1 as MNHEY and CDR2 as SVGEGT. The DNA of the CDR3 is TGTGCCAGCAGTTACTCCGCTCCTAACTATGGCTACACCTTC. Its protein product is CASSYSAPNYGYTF.

In its sample, this clonotype was seen many times. V usage is TRBV10-3 and J usage is TRBJ1-1; tentative D call: TRBD1 (5 bases). This CDR3 region has 14 residues. The germline V and J ends were trimmed by 3 bases and 5 bases, with 13 bases remaining between them. CDR1 is ENHRY and CDR2 is SYGVKD in the germline V gene. DNA for the CDR3: TGTGCCATCAGTGATTTGGTGGGGGTGACTGAAGCTTTCTTT. Protein sequence: CAISDLVGVTEAFF.

This clonotype showed up many times. V is TRBV28 and J is TRBJ2-5, with D possibly TRBD2 on 6 matching bases. The CDR3 is made up of 15 amino acids. V was trimmed by 3 bases and J by 2 bases, leaving 13 bases between them. Germline V lookup: CDR1 MDHEN, CDR2 SYDVKM. CDR3 protein: CASSFKGGWQETQYF. As DNA, the CDR3 is TGTGCCAGCAGTTTTAAGGGAGGTTGGCAAGAGACCCAGTACTTC. Using reference TRBV28 and TRBJ2-5 for the parts outside the CDR3, the full variable domain is DVKVTQSSRYLVKRTGEKVFLECVQDMDHENMFWYRQDPGLGLRLIYFSYDVKMKEKGDIPEGYSVSREKKERFSLILESASTNQTSMYLCASSFKGGWQETQYFGPGTRLLVL.

This clonotype has a count of ten or more. As DNA, the CDR3 is TGTGCCACCAGTGATTCCTCTTTTAGGGCGGGGGAGACCCAGTACTTC. This gives the protein CATSDSSFRAGETQYF. The chain is built from TRBV24-1 and TRBJ2-5; D may be TRBD2 (6 bases). V was clipped by 2 bases and J by 5 bases, with 17 bases between them. The CDR3 has 16 amino acids. In germline, CDR1 is KGHDR, CDR2 SFDVKD.

This clonotype was observed many times. This chain uses TRBV4-2 with TRBJ2-7; 12 bases fit TRBD1. Germline V gives CDR1 LGHNA, CDR2 YNFKEQ. The junction had 6 bases not matched to a gene; V was cut back by 2 bases and J by 4 bases. The CDR3 is 16 residues long. The chain's CDR3 is CASSQSRDRGPYEQYF. The CDR3 DNA follows: TGTGCCAGCAGCCAAAGTCGGGACAGGGGGCCATACGAGCAGTACTTC.